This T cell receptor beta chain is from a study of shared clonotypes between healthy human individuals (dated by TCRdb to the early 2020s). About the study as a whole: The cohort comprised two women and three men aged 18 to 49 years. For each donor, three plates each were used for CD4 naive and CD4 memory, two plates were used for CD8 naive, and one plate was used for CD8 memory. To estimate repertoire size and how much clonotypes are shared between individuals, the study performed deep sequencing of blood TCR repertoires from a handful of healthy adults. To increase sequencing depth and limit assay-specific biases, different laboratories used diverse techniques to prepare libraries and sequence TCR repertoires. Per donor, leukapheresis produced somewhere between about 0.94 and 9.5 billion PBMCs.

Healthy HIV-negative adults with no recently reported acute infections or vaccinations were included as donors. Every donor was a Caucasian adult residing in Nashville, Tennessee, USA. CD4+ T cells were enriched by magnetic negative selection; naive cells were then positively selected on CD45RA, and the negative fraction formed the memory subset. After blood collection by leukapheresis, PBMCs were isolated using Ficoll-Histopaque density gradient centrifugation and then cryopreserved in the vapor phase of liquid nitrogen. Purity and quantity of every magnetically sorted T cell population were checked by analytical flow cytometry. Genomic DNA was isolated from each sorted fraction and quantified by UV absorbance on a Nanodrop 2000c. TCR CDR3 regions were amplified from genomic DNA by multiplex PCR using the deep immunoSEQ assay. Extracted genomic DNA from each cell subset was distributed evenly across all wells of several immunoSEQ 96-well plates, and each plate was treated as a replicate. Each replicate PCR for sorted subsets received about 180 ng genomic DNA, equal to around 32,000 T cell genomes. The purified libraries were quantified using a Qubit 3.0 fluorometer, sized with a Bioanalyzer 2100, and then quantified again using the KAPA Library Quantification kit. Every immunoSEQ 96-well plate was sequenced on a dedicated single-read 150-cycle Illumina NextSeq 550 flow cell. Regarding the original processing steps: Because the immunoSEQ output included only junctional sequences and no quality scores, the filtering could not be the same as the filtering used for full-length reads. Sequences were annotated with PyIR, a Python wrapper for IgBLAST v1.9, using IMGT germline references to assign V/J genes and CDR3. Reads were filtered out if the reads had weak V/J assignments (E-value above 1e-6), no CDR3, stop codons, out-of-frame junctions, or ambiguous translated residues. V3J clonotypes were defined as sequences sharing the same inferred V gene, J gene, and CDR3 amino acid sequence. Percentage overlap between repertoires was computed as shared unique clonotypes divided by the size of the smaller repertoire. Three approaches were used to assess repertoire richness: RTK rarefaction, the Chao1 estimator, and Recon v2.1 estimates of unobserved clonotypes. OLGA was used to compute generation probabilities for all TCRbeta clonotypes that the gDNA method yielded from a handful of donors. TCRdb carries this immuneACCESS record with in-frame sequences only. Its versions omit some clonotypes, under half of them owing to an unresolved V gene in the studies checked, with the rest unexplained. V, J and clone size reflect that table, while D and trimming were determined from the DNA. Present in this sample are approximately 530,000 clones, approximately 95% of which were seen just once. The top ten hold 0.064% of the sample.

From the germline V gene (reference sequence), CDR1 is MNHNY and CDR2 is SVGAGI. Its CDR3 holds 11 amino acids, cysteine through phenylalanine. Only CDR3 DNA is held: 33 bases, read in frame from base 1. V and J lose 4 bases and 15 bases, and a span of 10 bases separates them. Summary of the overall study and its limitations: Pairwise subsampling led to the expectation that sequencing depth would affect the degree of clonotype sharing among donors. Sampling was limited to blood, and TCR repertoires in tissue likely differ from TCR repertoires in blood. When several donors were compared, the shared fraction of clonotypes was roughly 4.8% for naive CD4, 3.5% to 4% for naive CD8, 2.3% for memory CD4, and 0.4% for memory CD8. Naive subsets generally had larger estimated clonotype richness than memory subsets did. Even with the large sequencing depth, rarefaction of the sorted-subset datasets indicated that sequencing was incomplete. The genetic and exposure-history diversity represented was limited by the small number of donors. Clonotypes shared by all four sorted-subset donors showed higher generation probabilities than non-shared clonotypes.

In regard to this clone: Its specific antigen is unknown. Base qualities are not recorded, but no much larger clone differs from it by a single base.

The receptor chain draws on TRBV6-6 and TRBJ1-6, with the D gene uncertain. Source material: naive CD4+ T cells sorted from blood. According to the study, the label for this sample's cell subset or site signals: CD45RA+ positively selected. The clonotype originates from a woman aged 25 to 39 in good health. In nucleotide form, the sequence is TGTGCCAGCAGTTCTAGCCTTTACCTCCACTTT. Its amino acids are CASSSSLYLHF.